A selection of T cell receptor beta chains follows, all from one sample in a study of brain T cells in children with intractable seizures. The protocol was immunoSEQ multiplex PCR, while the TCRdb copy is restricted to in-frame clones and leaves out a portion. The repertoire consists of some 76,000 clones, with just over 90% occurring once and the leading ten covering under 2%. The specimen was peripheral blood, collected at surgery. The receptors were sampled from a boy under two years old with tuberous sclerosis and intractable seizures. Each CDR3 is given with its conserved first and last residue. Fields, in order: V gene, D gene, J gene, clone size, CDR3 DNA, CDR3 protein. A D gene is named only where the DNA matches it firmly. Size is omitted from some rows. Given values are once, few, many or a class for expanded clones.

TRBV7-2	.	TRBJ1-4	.	TGTGCCAGCAGCTTAAACAGGCGGGAAAAACTGTTTTTT	CASSLNRREKLFF
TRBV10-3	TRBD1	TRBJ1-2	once	TGTGCCACAGGACAGGGCTATGGCTACACCTTC	CATGQGYGYTF
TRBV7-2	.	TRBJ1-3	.	TGTGCCAGCAGCTCATGGGGCGGGGGAAACACCATATATTTT	CASSSWGGGNTIYF
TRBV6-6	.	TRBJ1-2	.	TGTGCCAGCAGCCGCGCCGCCACAGGGCCGAAGGGCTACACCTTC	CASSRAATGPKGYTF
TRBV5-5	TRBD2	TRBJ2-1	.	TGTGCCAGCAGCTTTCGACTAGCGGGTTACAATGAGCAGTTCTTC	CASSFRLAGYNEQFF
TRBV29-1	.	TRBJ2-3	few	TGCAGCGTTGGGGAGGGGGCCACAGATACGCAGTATTTT	CSVGEGATDTQYF
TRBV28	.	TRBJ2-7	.	TGTGCCAGCAGTCACCCCCAGGAGAGGGACGAGCAGTACTTC	CASSHPQERDEQYF
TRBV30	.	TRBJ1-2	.	TGTGCCTGGAGTGTAAGGATCACTAACTATGGCTACACCTTC	CAWSVRITNYGYTF
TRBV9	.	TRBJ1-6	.	TGTGCCAGCAGCGTAGGGGATTACTCCTATAATTCACCCCTCCACTTT	CASSVGDYSYNSPLHF
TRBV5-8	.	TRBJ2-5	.	TGTGCCAGCAGCCCCCCAGGGGACCAGTACTTC	CASSPPGDQYF
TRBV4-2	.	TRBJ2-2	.	TGTGCCAGCAGCCAAGTTGCCATTGTAAACACCGGGGAGCTGTTTTTT	CASSQVAIVNTGELFF
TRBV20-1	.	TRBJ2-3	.	TGCAGTGCTAGTGGGGATCCGGGCGGGGCCTCCGGGTATACGCAGTATTTT	CSASGDPGGASGYTQYF
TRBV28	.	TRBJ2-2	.	TGTGCCAGCAGTTTATGGGGGAGGCGGGAGGAGCTGTTTTTT	CASSLWGRREELFF
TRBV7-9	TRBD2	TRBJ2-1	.	TGTGCCAGCAGCAAAAGCGGGGGGCAATTTGGTGAGCAGTTCTTC	CASSKSGGQFGEQFF
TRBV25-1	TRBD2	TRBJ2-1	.	TGTGCCACCGTAGCGGGAGGGGTCGATGAGCAGTTCTTC	CATVAGGVDEQFF
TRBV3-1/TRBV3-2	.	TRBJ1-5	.	TGTGCCAGCAGCCAGGGCAGGGCCTCAGAGAAGCCCCAGCATTTT	CASSQGRASEKPQHF
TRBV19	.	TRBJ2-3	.	TGTGCCAGTAGTATCAGACAGGACACAGATACGCAGTATTTT	CASSIRQDTDTQYF
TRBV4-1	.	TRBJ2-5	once	TGCGCCAGCAGTCAGAGGGGGGTCCAAGAGACCCAGTACTTC	CASSQRGVQETQYF
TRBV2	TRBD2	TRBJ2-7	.	TGTGCCAGCAGCGGGACTAGCGCCGGTGTCTACGAGCAGTACTTC	CASSGTSAGVYEQYF
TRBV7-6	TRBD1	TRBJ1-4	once	TGTGCCAGCAGCCCGGGGGCGACAGGGCCAGGCGGTGAAAAACTGTTTTTT	CASSPGATGPGGEKLFF
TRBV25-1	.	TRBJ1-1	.	TGTGCCAGCAGTGAAGTCGGGGCTAACACTGAAGCTTTCTTT	CASSEVGANTEAFF
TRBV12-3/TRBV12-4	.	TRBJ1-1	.	TGTGCCAGCAGTTTAATCGGGACCGAAGAAGCTTTCTTT	CASSLIGTEEAFF
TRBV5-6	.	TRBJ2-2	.	TGTGCCAGCAGCTTGGATGGGGCGGGAACCGGGGAGCTGTTTTTT	CASSLDGAGTGELFF
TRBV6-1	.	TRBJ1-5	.	TGTGCCAGCAGTGAAGGGGGTTGGGTCAGCGATCAGCCCCAGCATTTT	CASSEGGWVSDQPQHF
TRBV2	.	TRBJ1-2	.	TGTGCCAACCAGGGGTTCGGGACCTCCTATGGCTACACCTTC	CANQGFGTSYGYTF
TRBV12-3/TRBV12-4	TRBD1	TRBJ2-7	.	TGTGCCAGCAGTGCGACAGGGGGTGAGCAGTACTTC	CASSATGGEQYF
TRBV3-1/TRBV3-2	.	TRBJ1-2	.	TGTGCCAGCAACCTGGCCCGTAGGGTAGGTGGCTACACCTTC	CASNLARRVGGYTF
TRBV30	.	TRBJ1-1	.	TGTTCCTGCTGGGTGAACACTGAAGCTTTCTTT	CSCWVNTEAFF
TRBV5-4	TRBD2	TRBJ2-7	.	TGTGCCAGCAGCACCCTAGCGGGCGCTGCTCCCTACGAGCAGTACTTC	CASSTLAGAAPYEQYF